Described below is a single TCR beta chain sequence and its context. The data were obtained in a study of blood T cell repertoires in COVID-19. Germline lookup yields CDR1 KGHDR and CDR2 SFDVKD. The CDR3 runs to 13 residues. With 0 bases removed from V and 9 bases from J, the gap between germline ends came to 8 bases. Generated by immunoSEQ multiplex PCR, the TCRdb table keeps only in-frame clones and is missing some. The table includes fewer than 250,000 clones, around 80% detected once. The sequence was collected from a woman aged 50 to 60 with acute or convalescent COVID-19. Sequencing input: peripheral blood. V and J are TRBV24-1 and TRBJ2-1, with D uncertain. The CDR3 sequence is CATSDLRAIEQFF. CDR3 coding DNA: TGTGCCACCAGTGATTTGAGAGCTATTGAGCAGTTCTTC.